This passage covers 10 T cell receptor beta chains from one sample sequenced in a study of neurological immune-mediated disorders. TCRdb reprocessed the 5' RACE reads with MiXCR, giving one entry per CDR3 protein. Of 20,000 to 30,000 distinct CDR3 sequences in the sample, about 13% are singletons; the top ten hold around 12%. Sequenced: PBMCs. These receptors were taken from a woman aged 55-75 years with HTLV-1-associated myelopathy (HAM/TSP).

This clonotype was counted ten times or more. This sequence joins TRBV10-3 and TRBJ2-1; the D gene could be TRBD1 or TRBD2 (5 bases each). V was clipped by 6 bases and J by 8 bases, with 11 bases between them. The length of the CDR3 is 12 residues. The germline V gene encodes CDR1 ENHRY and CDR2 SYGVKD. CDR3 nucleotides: TGTGCCATCAGGGGGGACGAATATGAGCAGTTCTTC. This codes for CAIRGDEYEQFF.

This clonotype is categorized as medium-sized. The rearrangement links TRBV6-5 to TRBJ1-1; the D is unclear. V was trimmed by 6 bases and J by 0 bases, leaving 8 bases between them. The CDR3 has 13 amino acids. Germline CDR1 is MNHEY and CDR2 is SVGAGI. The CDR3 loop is CASSRHMNTEAFF. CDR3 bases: TGTGCCAGCAGCCGGCATATGAACACTGAAGCTTTCTTT.

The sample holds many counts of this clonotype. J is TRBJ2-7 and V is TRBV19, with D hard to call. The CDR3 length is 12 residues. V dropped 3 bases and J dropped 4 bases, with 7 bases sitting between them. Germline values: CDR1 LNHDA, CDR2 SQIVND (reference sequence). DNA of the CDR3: TGTGCCAGTAGTATGGTCGGGTACGAGCAGTACTTC. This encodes CASSMVGYEQYF.

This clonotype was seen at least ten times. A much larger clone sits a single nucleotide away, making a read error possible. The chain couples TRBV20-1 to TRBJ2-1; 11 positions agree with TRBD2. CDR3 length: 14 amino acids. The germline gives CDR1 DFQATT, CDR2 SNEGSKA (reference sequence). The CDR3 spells CRASGTSGDHEQFF. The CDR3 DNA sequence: TGCCGTGCTTCCGGGACTAGCGGTGACCATGAGCAGTTCTTC.

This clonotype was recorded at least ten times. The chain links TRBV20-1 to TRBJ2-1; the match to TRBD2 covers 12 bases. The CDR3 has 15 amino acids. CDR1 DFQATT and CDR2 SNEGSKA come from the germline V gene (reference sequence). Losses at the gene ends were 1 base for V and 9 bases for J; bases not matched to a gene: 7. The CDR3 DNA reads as TGCAGTGCTAGAGGAGGGACTAGCGGGTCGGGTGAGCAGTTCTTC. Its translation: CSARGGTSGSGEQFF.

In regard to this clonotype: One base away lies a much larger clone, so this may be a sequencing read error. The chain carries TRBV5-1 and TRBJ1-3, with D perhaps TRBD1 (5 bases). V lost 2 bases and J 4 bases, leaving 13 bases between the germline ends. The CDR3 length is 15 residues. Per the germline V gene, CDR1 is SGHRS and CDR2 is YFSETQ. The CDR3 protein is CASSFGAGQGNTIYF. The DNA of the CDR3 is TGCGCCAGCAGCTTTGGGGCCGGACAAGGAAACACCATATATTTT.

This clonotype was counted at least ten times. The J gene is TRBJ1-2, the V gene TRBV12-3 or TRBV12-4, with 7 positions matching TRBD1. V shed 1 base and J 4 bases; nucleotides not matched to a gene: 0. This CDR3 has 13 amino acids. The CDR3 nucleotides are TGTGCCAGCAGTTTAGGACAGGGCTATGGCTACACCTTC. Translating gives CASSLGQGYGYTF.

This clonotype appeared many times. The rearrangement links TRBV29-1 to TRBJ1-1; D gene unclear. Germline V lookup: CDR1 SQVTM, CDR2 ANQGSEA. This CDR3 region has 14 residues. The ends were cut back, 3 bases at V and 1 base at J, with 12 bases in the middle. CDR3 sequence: CSVDSGIGNTEAFF. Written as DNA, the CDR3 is TGCAGCGTTGACTCCGGGATCGGGAACACTGAAGCTTTCTTT.

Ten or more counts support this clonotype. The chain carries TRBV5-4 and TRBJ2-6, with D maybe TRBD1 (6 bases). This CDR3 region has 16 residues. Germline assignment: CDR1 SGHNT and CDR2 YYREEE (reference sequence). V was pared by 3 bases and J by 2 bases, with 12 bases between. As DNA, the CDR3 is TGTGCCAGCAGCTCGCACAGGGACGCTGGGGCCAACGTCCTGACTTTC. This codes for CASSSHRDAGANVLTF.

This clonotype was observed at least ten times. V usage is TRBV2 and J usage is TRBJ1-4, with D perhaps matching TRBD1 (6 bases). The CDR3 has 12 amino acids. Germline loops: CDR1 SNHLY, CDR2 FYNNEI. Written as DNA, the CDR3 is TGTACTGGACGGGGGCTCGATGAAAAACTGTTTTTT. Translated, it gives CTGRGLDEKLFF.